The clone carrying this TCR beta chain has just a few counts. Its antigen remains unidentified. Quantitative 5'-RACE was performed with molecular barcodes, and it yielded the TCR beta libraries. A single record per CDR3 protein comes from TCRdb applying MiXCR to the 5' RACE reads. The table includes about 420,000 distinct CDR3 sequences, around 24% detected once. CDR3 length equals 15 residues. V lost 2 bases, J lost 6 bases, and 17 bases lay in between. Germline V gene data show CDR1 as MNHEY and CDR2 as SVGAGI. The data derive from a study of CD8 T cells in ankylosing spondylitis. Study-wide results and limits: Made up of 7 to 9 highly homologous variants, a TCR beta motif appeared characteristic of ankylosing spondylitis blood. Matched ankylosing spondylitis synovial fluid reportedly showed significant enrichment of disease-linked clones. Relatively rare in peripheral blood, disease-linked clones were also CD8+.

V and J are TRBV6-5 and TRBJ2-7; D tentatively fits TRBD1 or TRBD2 (5 bases each). Material for sequencing was blood, either unsorted or a sorted T cell fraction (not recorded which). This clonotype was sampled from a male donor with ankylosing spondylitis. CDR3 residues: CASSYPGPMGSEQYF. The CDR3 region has the DNA TGTGCCAGCAGTTACCCGGGGCCCATGGGGTCCGAGCAGTACTTC.